This T cell receptor (beta chain) was sequenced for a study of CD8 T cells in Susac syndrome. It was with random hexamers that 0.5 to 1 ug RNA was reverse transcribed. One entry per CDR3 protein results from TCRdb running MiXCR on the immunoSEQ multiplex PCR reads. Of around 45,000 distinct CDR3 sequences listed, 80% to 95% are singletons. V was clipped by 8 bases and J by 5 bases, with 22 bases between them. The length of the CDR3 is 15 residues. Germline CDR1 is MNHEY and CDR2 is SVGAGI. This clonotype appeared once. V and J are TRBV6-5 and TRBJ2-7; TRBD2 might be the D (5 bases). The sample was CD8+ T cells from PBMCs. This receptor was identified in a human donor in good health. CDR3 DNA: TGTGCCAGCTCCCCTCGGGGAAAACTGTCCCACGAGCAGTACTTC. Its protein is CASSPRGKLSHEQYF.